Described below is a single TCR beta chain sequence and its context. The data belong to a study of T-cell memory formation after mild COVID-19. Study-wide context: Across donors, TCR clusters were largely donor specific.

TCRdb reanalysed the 5' RACE reads using MiXCR and keeps one entry per CDR3 protein. The table shows roughly 29,000 distinct CDR3 sequences, with around 7% occurring only once. Germline CDR1 MNHEY, CDR2 SMNVEV (reference sequence). This CDR3 region has 14 residues. V trimming: 5 bases; J trimming: 6 bases; junction bases outside the gene matches: 6. The clonotype comes from an adult woman who had mild COVID-19 (a few samples of this study predate the infection). Cell type and time point are not known. This chain uses TRBV27 with TRBJ2-1; 8 nucleotides line up with TRBD1. The sequenced sample was PBMCs or a T cell subset sorted from them (not recorded which). The CDR3 region has the DNA TGTGCCAGCAGTCCCGGACAGGGTTTCAATGAGCAGTTCTTC. Translation gives CASSPGQGFNEQFF.